The rows below give T cell receptor beta chains drawn from one sample of a study of T cell clonotyping in hematopoietic cell transplantation. Only in-frame clones appear in the TCRdb table, and some are missing; sequencing was by immunoSEQ multiplex PCR. This table has approximately 6,000 clones, around 80% appearing once. The input for sequencing was PBMCs, taken 100 days after allogeneic stem cell transplant. These receptors all stem from a male patient between 45 and 59 years old who had an allogeneic stem cell transplant from an unrelated donor, so the T cells may come from the graft donor. Some clones in this sample may be carry-over from other donors' samples. The CDR3 runs from the conserved cysteine through the conserved F or W. Each record gives: V gene, J gene, clone size, D gene, CDR3 protein, CDR3 DNA. The D gene is left open where the match is weak. Where a row states a size, it is once, few, many or the class of an expanded clone; other rows omit it.

V gene: TRBV9
J gene: TRBJ1-3
clone size: -
D gene: -
CDR3 protein: CASSADSFSGNTIYF
CDR3 DNA: TGTGCCAGCAGCGCGGACTCCTTCTCTGGAAACACCATATATTTT

V gene: TRBV7-3
J gene: TRBJ2-7
clone size: -
D gene: TRBD1
CDR3 protein: CASSFDRGPLYEQYF
CDR3 DNA: TGTGCCAGCAGCTTTGACAGGGGGCCCCTCTACGAGCAGTACTTC

V gene: TRBV5-4
J gene: TRBJ1-6
clone size: -
D gene: TRBD1
CDR3 protein: CASSPGTGANNSPLHF
CDR3 DNA: TGTGCCAGCAGCCCCGGGACAGGGGCGAATAATTCACCCCTCCACTTT

V gene: TRBV5-1
J gene: TRBJ1-1
clone size: -
D gene: -
CDR3 protein: CASSLGQTMNTEAFF
CDR3 DNA: TGCGCCAGCAGCTTGGGGCAGACAATGAACACTGAAGCTTTCTTT

V gene: TRBV19
J gene: TRBJ1-5
clone size: -
D gene: -
CDR3 protein: CASSILYSANQPQHF
CDR3 DNA: TGTGCCAGTAGTATCCTCTACAGTGCCAATCAGCCCCAGCATTTT

V gene: TRBV30
J gene: TRBJ1-4
clone size: -
D gene: TRBD1
CDR3 protein: CAGGQSATNEKLFF
CDR3 DNA: TGTGCCGGGGGACAGTCCGCAACTAATGAAAAACTGTTTTTT

V gene: TRBV5-1
J gene: TRBJ2-3
clone size: -
D gene: TRBD2
CDR3 protein: CASSSGGTDTQYF
CDR3 DNA: TGCGCCAGCAGCAGCGGGGGCACAGATACGCAGTATTTT

V gene: TRBV4-1
J gene: TRBJ2-7
clone size: few
D gene: -
CDR3 protein: CASSHRTGRAYEQYF
CDR3 DNA: TGCGCCAGCAGCCACAGGACCGGCCGGGCCTACGAGCAGTACTTC

V gene: TRBV30
J gene: TRBJ1-1
clone size: -
D gene: -
CDR3 protein: CAWFNNRVNTEAFF
CDR3 DNA: TGTGCCTGGTTTAATAACAGGGTGAACACTGAAGCTTTCTTT

V gene: TRBV5-1
J gene: TRBJ2-1
clone size: -
D gene: TRBD2
CDR3 protein: CASSLIPPGLAGGPSYNEQFF
CDR3 DNA: TGCGCCAGCAGCTTAATACCACCGGGACTAGCGGGGGGGCCCTCCTACAATGAGCAGTTCTTC

V gene: TRBV5-8
J gene: TRBJ1-5
clone size: large
D gene: -
CDR3 protein: CASSIQGYSNQPQHF
CDR3 DNA: TGTGCCAGCAGCATCCAAGGATATAGCAATCAGCCCCAGCATTTT

V gene: TRBV13
J gene: TRBJ2-5
clone size: -
D gene: -
CDR3 protein: CASSLDETQYF
CDR3 DNA: TGTGCCAGCAGCTTAGACGAGACCCAGTACTTC

V gene: TRBV9
J gene: TRBJ2-5
clone size: -
D gene: -
CDR3 protein: CASSPSGGTQYF
CDR3 DNA: TGTGCCAGCAGCCCCAGCGGTGGGACCCAGTACTTC

V gene: TRBV27
J gene: TRBJ2-7
clone size: -
D gene: -
CDR3 protein: CASSTPGSYEQYF
CDR3 DNA: TGTGCCAGCAGTACCCCGGGCTCGTACGAGCAGTACTTC

V gene: TRBV30
J gene: TRBJ1-5
clone size: once
D gene: -
CDR3 protein: CAWDGGEQQPQHF
CDR3 DNA: TGTGCCTGGGACGGAGGGGAACAGCAGCCCCAGCATTTT

V gene: TRBV6-5
J gene: TRBJ1-5
clone size: -
D gene: -
CDR3 protein: CASSYAADQPQHF
CDR3 DNA: TGTGCCAGCAGTTACGCTGCGGATCAGCCCCAGCATTTT

V gene: TRBV7-9
J gene: TRBJ2-7
clone size: once
D gene: -
CDR3 protein: CASSHAYEQYF
CDR3 DNA: TGTGCCAGCAGCCACGCATACGAGCAGTACTTC

V gene: TRBV30
J gene: TRBJ1-1
clone size: -
D gene: -
CDR3 protein: CAWSWNAEAFF
CDR3 DNA: TGTGCCTGGAGTTGGAACGCTGAAGCTTTCTTT

V gene: TRBV6-5
J gene: TRBJ1-1
clone size: -
D gene: -
CDR3 protein: CASSYSSRNTEAFF
CDR3 DNA: TGTGCCAGCAGTTACTCGTCCCGGAACACTGAAGCTTTCTTT

V gene: TRBV30
J gene: TRBJ1-3
clone size: -
D gene: -
CDR3 protein: CAWSGDGNTIYF
CDR3 DNA: TGTGCCTGGAGTGGGGATGGAAACACCATATATTTT

V gene: TRBV6-5
J gene: TRBJ2-1
clone size: -
D gene: TRBD1
CDR3 protein: CASSYLGQGAEQFF
CDR3 DNA: TGTGCCAGCAGTTACTTGGGACAGGGTGCTGAGCAGTTCTTC

V gene: TRBV5-4
J gene: TRBJ2-1
clone size: -
D gene: TRBD1
CDR3 protein: CASSNGQGRNEQFF
CDR3 DNA: TGTGCCAGCAGCAATGGACAGGGTAGGAATGAGCAGTTCTTC

V gene: TRBV30
J gene: TRBJ2-6
clone size: -
D gene: -
CDR3 protein: CAFVGGPSGANVLTF
CDR3 DNA: TGTGCCTTCGTGGGGGGTCCTTCTGGGGCCAACGTCCTGACTTTC

V gene: TRBV7-9
J gene: TRBJ1-2
clone size: -
D gene: -
CDR3 protein: CASSLVFWGAHGYTF
CDR3 DNA: TGTGCCAGCAGCTTAGTGTTCTGGGGCGCCCATGGCTACACCTTC

V gene: TRBV5-1
J gene: TRBJ1-2
clone size: -
D gene: -
CDR3 protein: CASSLDRVYGYTF
CDR3 DNA: TGCGCCAGCAGCTTGGACCGGGTCTATGGCTACACCTTC

V gene: TRBV6-1
J gene: TRBJ1-6
clone size: few
D gene: TRBD1
CDR3 protein: CASSGGQGQSSYNSPLHF
CDR3 DNA: TGTGCCAGCAGTGGTGGACAGGGACAGAGCTCCTATAATTCACCCCTCCACTTT

V gene: TRBV30
J gene: TRBJ1-5
clone size: -
D gene: -
CDR3 protein: CAWSDSRDQPQHF
CDR3 DNA: TGTGCCTGGAGTGATAGCAGGGATCAGCCCCAGCATTTT

V gene: TRBV29-1
J gene: TRBJ2-7
clone size: -
D gene: TRBD1
CDR3 protein: CSVPGQGAYEQYF
CDR3 DNA: TGCAGCGTTCCGGGACAGGGTGCGTACGAGCAGTACTTC